Only one count was recorded for the clone carrying this TCR beta chain. The target antigen is unknown. Clones were sequenced by immunoSEQ multiplex PCR, and TCRdb holds only the in-frame ones, with some missing. The sample includes more than 25,000 clones, 65% to 80% of them seen just once. These data belong to a study of OX40 agonist ivuxolimab in advanced cancers. Trimming took 4 bases from V and 5 from J, leaving 13 bases between them. Germline CDR1 reads SGHDT; CDR2 reads YYEEEE. The length of the CDR3 is 13 residues. Findings of the study overall: What antigens the expanded peripheral T cells recognized was never established.

This chain uses TRBV5-6 with TRBJ2-7, with D perhaps TRBD1 (6 bases). The TCR comes from an adult with an advanced solid tumor such as melanoma, head and neck, liver or kidney cancer. The specimen comprised CD4+ or CD8+ T cells sorted from blood, sampled in a trial of the OX40 agonist ivuxolimab. CDR3 in DNA: TGTGCCAGCAGCCCAACCAACAGGGACGAGCAGTACTTC. Its translation is CASSPTNRDEQYF.